One sample yielded the 17 T cell receptor beta chains listed below, sequenced in a study of T cell repertoires in cytomegalovirus infection. Using its own MiXCR run on the reads, TCRdb lists one record per CDR3 protein. The table includes 210,000 or so distinct CDR3 sequences, roughly 6.5% detected once. Sequencing was carried out using PBMCs. The origin of the receptors is a human donor in good health (CMV status not recorded). Some clones in this sample may be carry-over from other donors' samples.

There are many counts of this clonotype. The rearrangement links TRBV7-9 to TRBJ2-2; perhaps TRBD2 as D (6 bases). The ends were cut back, 5 bases at V and 8 bases at J, with 21 bases in the middle. The CDR3 totals 16 residues. Germline V lookup: CDR1 SEHNR, CDR2 FQNEAQ (reference sequence). The CDR3 DNA sequence: TGTGCCAGCAGCCGTAGTGGGGGGACGACTCGAGGGGAGCTGTTTTTT. Its translation is CASSRSGGTTRGELFF.

V is TRBV20-1 and J is TRBJ2-2, with a tentative D call TRBD2 (7 bases). The CDR3 has 16 amino acids. Deletions cut 6 bases from V and 7 bases from J, with 24 bases between. CDR1 is DFQATT and CDR2 is SNEGSKA in the germline V gene (reference sequence). This chain's CDR3 is CSAPPAGASRGGELFF. The CDR3 bases are TGCAGTGCCCCCCCGGCGGGGGCCTCACGGGGCGGGGAGCTGTTTTTT.

This clonotype was seen ten or more times. This CDR3 reads CASSSTGAGGSTDTQYF. Here the CDR3 DNA reads TGTGCCAGCAGCTCGACGGGGGCGGGGGGGAGCACAGATACGCAGTATTTT. This chain connects TRBV28 to TRBJ2-3; 9 nucleotides agree with TRBD2. Losses at the gene ends were 6 bases for V and 0 bases for J; bases not matched to a gene: 10. CDR1 is MDHEN, CDR2 SYDVKM, per germline. This CDR3 has 17 amino acids.

This clonotype was detected many times. The CDR3 reads CASSEPQWQPQHF. CDR3 coding DNA: TGTGCCAGCAGTGAACCCCAATGGCAGCCCCAGCATTTT. The chain employs TRBV28 and TRBJ1-5; no definite D call. V was cut by 5 bases and J by 7 bases, with 12 bases left in between. Germline V gene data show CDR1 as MDHEN and CDR2 as SYDVKM. This CDR3 has 13 amino acids.

The V and J genes are TRBV9 and TRBJ1-1; D possibly corresponds to TRBD1 (5 bases). The germline V gene encodes CDR1 SGDLS and CDR2 YYNGEE. This CDR3 comprises 14 residues. The germline V and J ends were trimmed by 0 bases and 5 bases, with 11 bases remaining between them. The CDR3 sequence: CASSVAGPRTEAFF. CDR3 sequence (DNA): TGTGCCAGCAGCGTAGCAGGGCCTAGGACTGAAGCTTTCTTT.

The genes are TRBV5-1 and TRBJ2-1; TRBD2 is a possible D gene (6 bases). The CDR3 runs 15 residues. The V gene lost 1 base and the J gene lost 3 bases, with 11 bases spanning the gap. The germline gives CDR1 SGHRS, CDR2 YFSETQ. The CDR3 coding sequence is TGCGCCAGCAGCTTGACGGGACTGGGCTACAATGAGCAGTTCTTC. The encoded protein is CASSLTGLGYNEQFF.

There are many counts of this clonotype. The rearrangement joins TRBV7-9 to TRBJ2-7; the D call may be TRBD1 or TRBD2 (5 bases each). The CDR3 has 15 residues. The germline V gene has CDR1 SEHNR and CDR2 FQNEAQ (reference sequence). V shed 6 bases and J shed 0 bases, with 15 bases lying between them. The CDR3 DNA is TGTGCCAGCAGTTCCGGGACCCACAGCTCCTACGAGCAGTACTTC. Its translation is CASSSGTHSSYEQYF.

This clonotype was counted only a few times. This chain uses TRBV20-1 with TRBJ2-1, with 10 bases fitting TRBD2. This CDR3 comprises 17 residues. CDR1 and CDR2 (germline): DFQATT, SNEGSKA (reference sequence). The trim removed 5 bases at V and 0 bases at J, leaving 10 bases unmatched. Here the CDR3 DNA reads TGCAGTGCTCCCATAGCGGGGGGCGTCAGCTCCTACAATGAGCAGTTCTTC. Translating gives CSAPIAGGVSSYNEQFF.

On this clonotype: A clone one base away is much larger, so this may be a read error. This rearrangement joins TRBV28 to TRBJ2-2, with 9 bases aligning to TRBD1. The CDR3 length is 16 residues. The J segment lost 5 bases and the V segment lost 4 bases, leaving 8 bases of the junction unmatched. Germline CDR1 MDHEN, CDR2 SYDVKM. CDR3 residues: CASSSSGTGLTGELFF. The CDR3 bases are TGTGCCAGCAGTTCCTCCGGGACAGGGCTAACCGGGGAGCTGTTTTTT.

This clonotype was recorded only once. CDR3 residues: CASSTSGRVSYEQYF. In nucleotides, the CDR3 is TGTGCCAGCAGCACTAGCGGGAGAGTCTCCTACGAGCAGTACTTC. The J gene is TRBJ2-7, the V gene TRBV6-5, with 11 nucleotides matching TRBD2. The trim removed 6 bases at V and 0 bases at J, leaving 4 bases unmatched. CDR1 and CDR2 from the germline V gene are MNHEY and SVGAGI. The CDR3 contains 15 residues.

This clonotype was detected ten times or more. V and J are TRBV5-4 and TRBJ2-3; D is possibly TRBD1 or TRBD2 (5 bases each). This CDR3 is built from 14 residues. From germline, CDR1 is SGHNT and CDR2 YYREEE (reference sequence). Trimming left V 0 bases short and J 3 bases short, with 8 bases between. The DNA of the CDR3 is TGTGCCAGCAGCTTGGGAGGGGCGACAGATACGCAGTATTTT. This codes for CASSLGGATDTQYF.

This clonotype was found many times. The chain couples TRBV5-8 to TRBJ2-5; tentatively, D is TRBD1 or TRBD2 (6 bases each). The CDR3 extends over 16 amino acids. The germline gives CDR1 SGHTS, CDR2 YDEGEE. Trimming took 2 bases from V and 4 from J, leaving 18 bases between them. The chain's CDR3 is CASSFGGGTVRETQYF. The CDR3 DNA reads as TGTGCCAGCAGCTTTGGGGGCGGGACGGTCCGAGAGACCCAGTACTTC.

The rearrangement uses TRBV3-1 and TRBJ2-5; 10 bases agree with TRBD2. The CDR3 sequence is 14 residues long. Unmatched junction bases numbered 4, after V lost 4 bases and J lost 5 bases. In germline, CDR1 is LGHDT, CDR2 YNNKEL (reference sequence). CDR3 protein: CASSLLTSGETQYF. The CDR3 DNA reads as TGTGCCAGCAGCCTGCTGACTAGCGGGGAGACCCAGTACTTC.

This clonotype was seen a handful of times. The chain is built from TRBV6-5 and TRBJ2-1; possible D gene TRBD1, 6 bases. The CDR3 has 14 amino acids. Germline V gene data show CDR1 as MNHEY and CDR2 as SVGAGI. V lost 2 bases, J lost 9 bases, and 14 bases lay in between. The DNA for the CDR3 is TGTGCCAGCAGTTACGGGGGCTTAAGTATTGAGCAGTTCTTC. Translated: CASSYGGLSIEQFF.

This clonotype came up many times. The chain recombines TRBV6-6 with TRBJ1-5; weak D call: TRBD1 (6 bases). V shed 0 bases and J shed 3 bases, with 21 bases lying between them. CDR3 length: 19 amino acids. Germline-derived CDR1 and CDR2 are MNHNY and SVGAGI (reference sequence). The CDR3 nucleotides are TGTGCCAGCAGTTACTCGAAAACGGCTGGGGGGCGGGTCAATCAGCCCCAGCATTTT. Its protein product is CASSYSKTAGGRVNQPQHF.

A remark on this clonotype: A much larger clone lies one base from this, so it may be a read error. This chain uses TRBV6-5 with TRBJ2-7, with TRBD2 matching over 11 bases. There are 16 residues in the CDR3. Germline CDR1 reads MNHEY; CDR2 reads SVGAGI. The CDR3: CVSSLGLAGPPYEQYF. In nucleotides, the CDR3 is TGTGTCAGCAGTTTAGGACTAGCGGGTCCCCCCTACGAGCAGTACTTC.

This clonotype was detected many times. The chain links TRBV6-2 or TRBV6-3 to TRBJ1-2; 11 bases fit TRBD1. There are 18 residues in the CDR3. The V gene's germline CDR1 is MNHEY and CDR2 SVGEGT. J lost 2 bases, V lost 6 bases, and 14 bases had no gene match. CDR3 loop: CASRTHPLGTGGNYGYTF. CDR3 bases: TGTGCCAGCAGAACCCACCCCCTCGGGACAGGGGGAAACTATGGCTACACCTTC.